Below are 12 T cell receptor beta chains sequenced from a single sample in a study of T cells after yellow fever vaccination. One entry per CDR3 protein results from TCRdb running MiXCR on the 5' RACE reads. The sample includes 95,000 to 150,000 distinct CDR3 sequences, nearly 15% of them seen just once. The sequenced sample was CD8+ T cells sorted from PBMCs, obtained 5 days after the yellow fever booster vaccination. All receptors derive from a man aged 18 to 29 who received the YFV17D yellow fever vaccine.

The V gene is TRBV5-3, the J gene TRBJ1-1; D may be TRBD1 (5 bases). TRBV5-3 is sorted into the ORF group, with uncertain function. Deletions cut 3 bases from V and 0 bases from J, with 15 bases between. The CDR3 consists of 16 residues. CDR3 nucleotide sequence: TGTGCCAGAAGCTCCGGGCGTGGGGCCCTGAACACTGAAGCTTTCTTT. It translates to CARSSGRGALNTEAFF.

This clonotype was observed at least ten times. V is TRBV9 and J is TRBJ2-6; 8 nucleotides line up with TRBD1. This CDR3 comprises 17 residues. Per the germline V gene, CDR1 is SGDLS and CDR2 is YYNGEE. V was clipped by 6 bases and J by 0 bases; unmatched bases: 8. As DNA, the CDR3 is TGTGCCAGCAATCCCGGGACAGGATTCTCTGGGGCCAACGTCCTGACTTTC. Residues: CASNPGTGFSGANVLTF.

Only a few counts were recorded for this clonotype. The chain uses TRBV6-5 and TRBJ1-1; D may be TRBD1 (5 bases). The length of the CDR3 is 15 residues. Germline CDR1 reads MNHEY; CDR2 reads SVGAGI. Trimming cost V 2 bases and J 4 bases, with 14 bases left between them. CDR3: CASSYGWGRGTEAFF. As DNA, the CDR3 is TGTGCCAGCAGTTACGGCTGGGGGAGGGGCACTGAAGCTTTCTTT.

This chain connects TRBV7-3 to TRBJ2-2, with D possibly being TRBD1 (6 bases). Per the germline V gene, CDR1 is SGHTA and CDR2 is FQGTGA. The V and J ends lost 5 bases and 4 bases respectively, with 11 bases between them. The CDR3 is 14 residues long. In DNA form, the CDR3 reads TGTGCCAGCAGCCCACAAGGGGGCACCGGGGAGCTGTTTTTT. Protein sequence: CASSPQGGTGELFF. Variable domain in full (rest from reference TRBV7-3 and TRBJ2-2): GAGVSQTPSNKVTEKGKYVELRCDPISGHTALYWYRQSLGQGPEFLIYFQGTGAADDSGLPNDRFFAVRPEGSVSTLKIQRTERGDSAVYLCASSPQGGTGELFFGEGSRLTVL.

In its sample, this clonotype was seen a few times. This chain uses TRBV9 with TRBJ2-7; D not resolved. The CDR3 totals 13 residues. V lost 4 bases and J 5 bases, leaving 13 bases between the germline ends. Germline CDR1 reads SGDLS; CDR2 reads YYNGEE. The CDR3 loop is CASSSGGSNEQYF. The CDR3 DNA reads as TGTGCCAGCAGCTCGGGTGGAAGTAACGAGCAGTACTTC.

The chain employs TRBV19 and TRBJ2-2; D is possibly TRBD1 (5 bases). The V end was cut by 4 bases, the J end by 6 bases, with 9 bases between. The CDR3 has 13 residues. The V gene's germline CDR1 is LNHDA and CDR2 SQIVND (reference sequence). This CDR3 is CASSNPGPGELFF. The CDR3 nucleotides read TGTGCCAGTAGTAACCCAGGGCCCGGGGAGCTGTTTTTT.

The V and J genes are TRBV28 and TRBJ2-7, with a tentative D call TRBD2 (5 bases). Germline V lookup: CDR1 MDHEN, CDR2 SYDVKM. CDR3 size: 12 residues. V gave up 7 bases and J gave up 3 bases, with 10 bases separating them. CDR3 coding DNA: TGTGCCAGCACCCCACGGGGCTACGAGCAGTACTTC. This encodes CASTPRGYEQYF.

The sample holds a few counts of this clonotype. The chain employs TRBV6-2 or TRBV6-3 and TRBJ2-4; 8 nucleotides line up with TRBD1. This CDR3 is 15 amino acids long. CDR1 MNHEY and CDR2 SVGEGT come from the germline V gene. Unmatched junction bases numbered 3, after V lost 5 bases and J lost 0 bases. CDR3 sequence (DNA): TGTGCCAGCAGTAGGGACAGGCTAGCCAAAAACATTCAGTACTTC. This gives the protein CASSRDRLAKNIQYF.

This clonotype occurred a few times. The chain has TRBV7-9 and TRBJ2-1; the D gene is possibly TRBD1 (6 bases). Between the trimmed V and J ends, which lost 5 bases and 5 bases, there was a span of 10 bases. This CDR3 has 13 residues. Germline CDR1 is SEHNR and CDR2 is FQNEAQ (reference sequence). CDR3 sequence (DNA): TGTGCCAGCAGCCTCGGACAGCACAATGAGCAGTTCTTC. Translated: CASSLGQHNEQFF.

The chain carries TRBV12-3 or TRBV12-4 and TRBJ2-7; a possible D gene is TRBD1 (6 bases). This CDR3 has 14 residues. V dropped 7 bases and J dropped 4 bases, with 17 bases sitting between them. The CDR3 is CASTPGQGIYEQYF. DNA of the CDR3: TGTGCCAGCACCCCGGGGCAGGGGATTTACGAGCAGTACTTC.

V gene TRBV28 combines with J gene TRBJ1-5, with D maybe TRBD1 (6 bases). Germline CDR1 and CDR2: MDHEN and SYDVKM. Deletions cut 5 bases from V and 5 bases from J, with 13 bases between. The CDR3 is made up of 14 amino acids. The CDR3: CASSHNRVHQPQHF. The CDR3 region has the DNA TGTGCCAGCAGTCATAACAGGGTACATCAGCCCCAGCATTTT. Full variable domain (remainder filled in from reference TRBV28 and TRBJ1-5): DVKVTQSSRYLVKRTGEKVFLECVQDMDHENMFWYRQDPGLGLRLIYFSYDVKMKEKGDIPEGYSVSREKKERFSLILESASTNQTSMYLCASSHNRVHQPQHFGDGTRLSIL.

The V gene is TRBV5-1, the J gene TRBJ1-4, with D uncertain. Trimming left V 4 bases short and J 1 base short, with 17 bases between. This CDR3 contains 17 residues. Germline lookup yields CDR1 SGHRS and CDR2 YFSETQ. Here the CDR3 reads CASSLIGGGRTNEKLFF. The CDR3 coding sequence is TGCGCCAGCAGCCTCATCGGAGGTGGAAGAACTAATGAAAAACTGTTTTTT.